This T cell receptor beta chain was captured in a study of glioma-infiltrating T cells. Overall study findings and caveats: Non-neoplastic patients had below-expected tissue-blood divergence, while all gliomas exceeded expectation.

TCR alpha and beta CDR3 regions were amplified from RNA using iRepertoire nested multiplex PCR. Tissue mRNA or PBMC total RNA, roughly 100-400 ng, went into one-step reverse transcription and amplification. TCRdb reprocessed the multiplex PCR reads with MiXCR, giving one entry per CDR3 protein. This sample has about 130,000 distinct CDR3 sequences, with about 22% found just once. Points on this clonotype: Antigen unknown.

The CDR3 has 13 residues. The germline V gene encodes CDR1 SGHRS and CDR2 YFSETQ. Trimming took 4 bases from V and 6 from J; bases not matched to a gene: 7. The rearrangement uses TRBV5-1 and TRBJ2-7; TRBD2 agrees at 7 bases. This clonotype was obtained from a human donor with low-grade glioma or glioblastoma, undergoing nonglioma brain surgery, or in good health (not recorded which). The specimen sequenced was glioma tissue, nonneoplastic brain tissue, or PBMCs (not recorded which). This CDR3 is CASSRGDGSEQYV. The CDR3 nucleotides are TGCGCCAGCAGCCGGGGGGATGGCTCCGAGCAGTACGTC.